These T cell receptor beta chains were read from a single sample in a study of cytomegalovirus exposure and HLA in healthy donors. Sequencing used immunoSEQ multiplex PCR; TCRdb keeps in-frame clones, though not all of them. This sample has approximately 170,000 clones, with approximately 71% found just once. Material for sequencing was PBMCs. These TCRs come from a girl aged 10 to 17 in good health and CMV-seronegative. Each CDR3 is given with its conserved first and last residue. D genes are given only for firm matches. A clone size is listed for some rows: how often the clone was seen (once, few, many), or a class if it is expanded.

TRBV2	NA	NA	TRBJ1-1	TGTGCCAGCAGACCGACAGCTGGGCCGAACACTGAAGCTTTCTTT	CASRPTAGPNTEAFF
TRBV9	once	NA	TRBJ2-7	TGTGCCAGCAGCGTCCTAGAGTGGGACGAGCAGTACTTC	CASSVLEWDEQYF
TRBV6-6	NA	NA	TRBJ2-5	TGTGCCAGCAGCCGGACTTCCCAAGAGACCCAGTACTTC	CASSRTSQETQYF
TRBV5-8	NA	NA	TRBJ1-5	TGTGCCAGCAGCTTGGACAACAGGTCGCCGGGCGGACGATGGAATCAGCCCCAGCATTTT	CASSLDNRSPGGRWNQPQHF
TRBV7-3	few	TRBD1	TRBJ1-2	TGTGCCAGCAGCTCGACAGGGGACGTTGATGGCTACACCTTC	CASSSTGDVDGYTF
TRBV5-6	NA	NA	TRBJ2-2	TGTGCCAGCAGTCAGGGGAATTTCCAACACACCGGGGAGCTGTTTTTT	CASSQGNFQHTGELFF
TRBV9	NA	NA	TRBJ1-1	TGTGCCAGCAGCCCGTGGTCAGGGGCCGATTGGAACACTGAAGCTTTCTTT	CASSPWSGADWNTEAFF
TRBV25-1	few	NA	TRBJ1-1	TGTGCCAGCAGCCCTAATGACAGGACGAACACTGAAGCTTTCTTT	CASSPNDRTNTEAFF
TRBV29-1	few	TRBD1	TRBJ2-7	TGCAGCGTTGCCGGGACAGGACACTCCTACGAGCAGTACTTC	CSVAGTGHSYEQYF
TRBV2	NA	TRBD2	TRBJ2-5	TGTGCCAGCACCCGGGGCGGGGGAGAGACCCAGTACTTC	CASTRGGGETQYF
TRBV10-1	NA	NA	TRBJ2-7	TGCGCCAGCAGTGATGGTCCACAGCTCTACGAGCAGTACTTC	CASSDGPQLYEQYF
TRBV25-1	NA	NA	TRBJ2-7	TGTGCCAGCAGTTATCCGGGGGATGCATACGAGCAGTACTTC	CASSYPGDAYEQYF
TRBV29-1	few	TRBD1	TRBJ2-1	TGCAGCGTCGTGACAGGGAACTACAATGAGCAGTTCTTC	CSVVTGNYNEQFF
TRBV30	NA	NA	TRBJ1-3	TGTGCCTGGAGCCATATCTTCAGGTATTCTGGAAACACCATATATTTT	CAWSHIFRYSGNTIYF
TRBV4-1	NA	NA	TRBJ2-3	TGCGCCAGCAGCCAATCACCCAGGGGGGCGGGCGCAGATACGCAGTATTTT	CASSQSPRGAGADTQYF
TRBV5-1	NA	TRBD1	TRBJ2-7	TGCGCCAGCAGCCTCTCTCCGGGACAGAACTACGAGCAGTACTTC	CASSLSPGQNYEQYF
TRBV4-1	NA	NA	TRBJ1-5	TGCGCCAGCAGCCCGAACCCACAGGGTTTAGCAGGTCAGCCCCAGCATTTT	CASSPNPQGLAGQPQHF
TRBV19	NA	NA	TRBJ2-5	TGTGCCAGCCAAGACAGCTTACAAGAGACCCAGTACTTC	CASQDSLQETQYF
TRBV19	NA	TRBD1	TRBJ1-5	TGTGCCAGTACAGACAGGGAGGTATATCAGCCCCAGCATTTT	CASTDREVYQPQHF
TRBV5-6	NA	NA	TRBJ1-4	TGTGCCAGCAGCTTGGGCGGGCCCGGCGAGGAAAAACTGTTTTTT	CASSLGGPGEEKLFF
TRBV29-1	NA	NA	TRBJ2-1	TGCAGCGTTGATGTCCCTAGCTCCTACAATGAGCAGTTCTTC	CSVDVPSSYNEQFF
TRBV2	once	NA	TRBJ2-7	TGTGCCAGCATGGGCGACGGTCTGCCCGAGCAGTACTTC	CASMGDGLPEQYF
TRBV7-9	few	TRBD1	TRBJ1-1	TGTGCCAGCAGCGAGGGACAGCAGAACACTGAAGCTTTCTTT	CASSEGQQNTEAFF
TRBV20-1	NA	NA	TRBJ1-1	TGCAGTGCTAAAGGACAGCCGAGTCCATTT	CSAKGQPSPF
TRBV5-6	NA	NA	TRBJ2-3	TGTGCCAGCAGGCGGGATGGTATCACAGATACGCAGTATTTT	CASRRDGITDTQYF
TRBV29-1	NA	NA	TRBJ1-2	TGCAGCGTTGAGCTGGCAATGGGAGGGGGCTACACCTTC	CSVELAMGGGYTF
TRBV4-1	NA	NA	TRBJ1-1	TGCGCCAGCAGTCAGGACAGGAACACTGAAGCTTTCTTT	CASSQDRNTEAFF
TRBV30	few	TRBD1	TRBJ1-2	TGTGCCTGCCCTCGGGACAGTTCAAACTATGGCTACACCTTC	CACPRDSSNYGYTF
TRBV6-6	NA	TRBD1	TRBJ1-5	TGTGCCAGCAGAGGACAGGGGAGAAGCAATCAGCCCCAGCATTTT	CASRGQGRSNQPQHF